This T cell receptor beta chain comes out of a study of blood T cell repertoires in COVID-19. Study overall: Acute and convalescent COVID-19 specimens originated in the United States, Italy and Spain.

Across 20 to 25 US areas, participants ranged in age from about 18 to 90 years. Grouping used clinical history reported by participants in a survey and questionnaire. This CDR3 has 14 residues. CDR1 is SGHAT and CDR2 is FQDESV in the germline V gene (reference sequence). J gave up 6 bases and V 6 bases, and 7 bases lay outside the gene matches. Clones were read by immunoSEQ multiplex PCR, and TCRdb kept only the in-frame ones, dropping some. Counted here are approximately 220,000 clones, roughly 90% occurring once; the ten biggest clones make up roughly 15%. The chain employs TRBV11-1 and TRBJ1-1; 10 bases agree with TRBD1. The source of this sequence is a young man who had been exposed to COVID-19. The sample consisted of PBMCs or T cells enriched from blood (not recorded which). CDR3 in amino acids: CASRKEGTGAEAFF. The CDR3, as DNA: TGTGCCAGCAGGAAAGAGGGGACAGGGGCTGAAGCTTTCTTT.